These 9 T cell receptor beta chains came from one sample sequenced in a study of PD-1 and CTLA-4 blockade in melanoma. TCRdb's table, derived via immunoSEQ multiplex PCR, lists solely in-frame clones and lacks some. The sample lists some 15,000 clones; around 72% were seen once. The sequencing here drew on CD8+ T cells from peripheral blood, taken before anti-PD-1 treatment. The receptor set was obtained from a human donor with melanoma.

This CDR3 reads CASSESIEGDYGYTF. The CDR3 DNA reads as TGCGCCAGCAGTGAGTCGATAGAAGGGGACTATGGCTACACCTTC. The rearrangement uses TRBV10-1 and TRBJ1-2, with D possibly TRBD1 on 5 matching bases. Per the germline V gene, CDR1 is WNHNN and CDR2 is SYGVQD (reference sequence). The CDR3 consists of 15 residues. The V and J ends lost 0 bases and 3 bases respectively, with 11 bases between them.

This clone was counted between two and nine times. The chain joins TRBV11-3 to TRBJ1-2, with D unclear. V was pared by 1 base and J by 5 bases, with 14 bases between. The CDR3 runs 15 residues. Looked up from germline, CDR1 is SGHNT and CDR2 is YENEEA. CDR3 nucleotide sequence: TGTGCCAGCAGCTTAGGTCAGGAGCAGGAGTATGGCTACACCTTC. This encodes CASSLGQEQEYGYTF.

The chain is built from TRBV5-4 and TRBJ2-1; 7 bases match TRBD2. This CDR3 spans 17 amino acids. CDR1 and CDR2 (germline): SGHNT, YYREEE (reference sequence). J gave up 4 bases and V 0 bases, and 10 bases lay outside the gene matches. The CDR3 bases are TGTGCCAGCAGCTTGGAGGCGGCGGGAGCTTTTTACAATGAGCAGTTCTTC. Its protein product is CASSLEAAGAFYNEQFF.

The V and J genes are TRBV6-1 and TRBJ1-1, with 8 bases aligning to TRBD1. The V and J ends lost 3 bases and 6 bases, in that order; junction bases with no gene match: 9. Germline lookup yields CDR1 MNHNS and CDR2 SASEGT. CDR3 length: 15 residues. The chain's CDR3 is CASSDRTGRGSEAFF. In nucleotides, the CDR3 is TGTGCCAGCAGTGATAGGACAGGGCGAGGGTCTGAAGCTTTCTTT.

The chain uses TRBV3-1 (or the pseudogene TRBV3-2) and TRBJ2-5; 7 bases match TRBD1. The V gene end was trimmed by 0 bases and the J gene end by 5 bases; junction bases not matched to a gene: 6. This CDR3 is 15 amino acids long. Germline V gene lookup returns CDR1 LGHDT and CDR2 YNNKEL (reference sequence). The CDR3, as DNA: TGTGCCAGCAGCCAAGATGGGGACAGTACGGAGACCCAGTACTTC. Its translation: CASSQDGDSTETQYF.

The chain couples TRBV10-3 to TRBJ2-1; D possibly corresponds to TRBD1 (6 bases). This CDR3 is built from 13 residues. Germline lookup yields CDR1 ENHRY and CDR2 SYGVKD. V lost 6 bases, J lost 4 bases, and 10 bases lay in between. This chain's CDR3 is CAIRDDRYNEQFF. CDR3 sequence (DNA): TGTGCCATCAGAGACGACAGGTACAATGAGCAGTTCTTC.

The V gene is TRBV11-2, the J gene TRBJ2-7; TRBD1 aligns across 10 bases. The ends lost 1 base at V and 5 bases at J; junction bases unmatched: 5. The CDR3 has 15 amino acids. CDR1 and CDR2 (germline): SGHAT, FQNNGV. CDR3: CASSLGAGTGDEQYF. In DNA, the CDR3 is TGTGCCAGCAGCTTAGGAGCCGGGACAGGGGACGAGCAGTACTTC.

CDR3 bases: TGTGCCAGCAGGGGAGAAATCTATGGCTACACCTTC. Translating gives CASRGEIYGYTF. The rearrangement links TRBV27 to TRBJ1-2; no clear D. Between the trimmed V and J ends, which lost 6 bases and 4 bases, there was a span of 9 bases. The CDR3 spans 12 residues. Germline V lookup: CDR1 MNHEY, CDR2 SMNVEV (reference sequence).

This clone was picked up a small number of times. J is TRBJ1-2 and V is TRBV3-1 (or the pseudogene TRBV3-2); 7 bases agree with TRBD1. Germline CDR1 LGHDT, CDR2 YNNKEL (reference sequence). CDR3 length: 14 residues. V was clipped by 6 bases and J by 1 base; unmatched bases: 5. CDR3 nucleotides: TGTGCCAGCAGTCGCCAGGGGGGTAACTATGGCTACACCTTC. Its protein product is CASSRQGGNYGYTF.